This T cell receptor beta chain was sequenced in a study of OX40 agonist ivuxolimab in advanced cancers. The study's findings and limits: In the 0.1 to 3.0 mg/kg range, CD4+ and CD8+ blood T cells had expanded clonally by week 6.

On this clone: The antigen is unknown.

Generated by immunoSEQ multiplex PCR, the TCRdb table keeps only in-frame clones and is missing some. Among over 75,000 clones listed, 70% to 90% were seen once. The J segment lost 0 bases and the V segment lost 4 bases, leaving 5 bases of the junction unmatched. The germline CDR1 and CDR2 sequences are SGHAT and FQNNGV. The CDR3 is 16 amino acids. This specimen consisted of CD4+ or CD8+ T cells sorted from blood, obtained in a trial of the OX40 agonist ivuxolimab. The clonotype comes from an adult with an advanced solid tumor such as melanoma, head and neck, liver or kidney cancer. This chain uses TRBV11-2 with TRBJ2-1; 8 nucleotides align to TRBD2. The CDR3 reads CASSSGGFSSYNEQFF. The CDR3 DNA reads as TGTGCCAGCAGCTCGGGGGGGTTCAGCTCCTACAATGAGCAGTTCTTC. The full variable domain, rest sourced from reference TRBV11-2 and TRBJ2-1, is EAGVAQSPRYKIIEKRQSVAFWCNPISGHATLYWYQQILGQGPKLLIQFQNNGVVDDSQLPKDRFSAERLKGVDSTLKIQPAKLEDSAVYLCASSSGGFSSYNEQFFGPGTRLTVL.